One sample yielded the 11 T cell receptor beta chains listed below, sequenced in a study of T cell responses to AZD1222 COVID-19 vaccine. Generated by immunoSEQ multiplex PCR, the TCRdb table keeps only in-frame clones and is missing some. The sample records about 110,000 clones, 85% to 95% being singletons. Sequenced material: peripheral blood, taken on day 0 of AZD1222 vaccination. The receptors shown here come from an adult in good health.

V and J are TRBV2 and TRBJ1-5, with no clear D. Germline-derived CDR1 and CDR2 are SNHLY and FYNNEI. Trimming cost V 1 base and J 1 base, with 2 bases left between them. This CDR3 comprises 13 residues. The DNA for the CDR3 is TGTGCCAGCAGTGAAGGGAGCAATCAGCCCCAGCATTTT. Protein sequence: CASSEGSNQPQHF.

This clone was counted a single time. V and J are TRBV18 and TRBJ1-1; the D is unclear. There are 11 residues in the CDR3. V lost 8 bases, J lost 7 bases, and 11 bases lay in between. Germline V gene sequence: CDR1 KGHSH, CDR2 LQKENI. In DNA, the CDR3 is TGTGCCAGCCTGGAGCGGGTTGAAGCTTTCTTT. This encodes CASLERVEAFF.

The V call is TRBV18, the J call TRBJ1-2; D call uncertain. Germline assignment: CDR1 KGHSH and CDR2 LQKENI. CDR3 length: 13 residues. Trimming shortened V by 8 bases and J by 5 bases, and 15 bases separated the two germline ends. The DNA for the CDR3 is TGTGCCAGCGCAGAACAGACTGATTATGGCTACACCTTC. Amino acids: CASAEQTDYGYTF.

This sequence joins TRBV10-1 and TRBJ1-6; D possibly corresponds to TRBD1 (6 bases). The CDR3 loop spans 17 amino acids. From germline, CDR1 is WNHNN and CDR2 SYGVQD (reference sequence). V lost 0 bases, J lost 1 base, and 10 bases lay in between. In nucleotides, the CDR3 is TGCGCCAGCAGTGAGTCGAACAGGGAGTCCTATAATTCACCCCTCCACTTT. It is translated as CASSESNRESYNSPLHF.

CDR3 sequence (DNA): TGTGCCAGCAGCCAGGAAACTAGCGGGTCTGAGACCCAGTACTTC. Its protein is CASSQETSGSETQYF. The rearrangement joins TRBV4-2 to TRBJ2-5, with 9 bases fitting TRBD2. Losses at the gene ends were 3 bases for V and 5 bases for J; bases not matched to a gene: 7. Germline-derived CDR1 and CDR2 are LGHNA and YNFKEQ. CDR3 length: 15 amino acids.

The chain employs TRBV5-1 and TRBJ1-4; 11 bases align to TRBD1. Germline CDR1 SGHRS, CDR2 YFSETQ. The V and J ends lost 2 bases and 8 bases, in that order; junction bases with no gene match: 8. This CDR3 has 16 amino acids. This CDR3 reads CASSFRTGGAQEKLFF. The CDR3 region has the DNA TGCGCCAGCAGCTTTCGGACAGGGGGCGCGCAAGAAAAACTGTTTTTT.

V usage is TRBV6-5 and J usage is TRBJ2-5; 7 positions match TRBD2. V was pared by 2 bases and J by 1 base, with 4 bases of the junction left unmatched. This CDR3 region has 15 residues. The germline V gene has CDR1 MNHEY and CDR2 SVGAGI. This CDR3 is CASSYTSSGQETQYF. CDR3 nucleotide sequence: TGTGCCAGCAGTTACACTTCTAGCGGCCAAGAGACCCAGTACTTC.

The chain is built from TRBV7-8 and TRBJ1-5; D gene ambiguous. Trimming took 3 bases from V and 4 from J, leaving 10 bases between them. The CDR3 runs 14 residues. Per the germline V gene, CDR1 is SGHVS and CDR2 is FQNEAQ. Here the CDR3 DNA reads TGTGCCAGCAGCTTGATACAGTTAAATCAGCCCCAGCATTTT. Its translation is CASSLIQLNQPQHF.

The V gene is TRBV30, the J gene TRBJ2-5, with D perhaps assigned TRBD1 or TRBD2 (7 bases each). This CDR3 has 15 residues. Germline V gene lookup returns CDR1 GTSNPN and CDR2 SVGIG (reference sequence). V lost 2 bases and J 5 bases, leaving 18 bases between the germline ends. CDR3: CAWSRPTGRGETQYF. CDR3 sequence (DNA): TGTGCCTGGAGTCGACCGACAGGGAGGGGGGAGACCCAGTACTTC.

V is TRBV15 and J is TRBJ2-7, with D possibly TRBD2 on 5 matching bases. In germline, CDR1 is LNHNV, CDR2 YYDKDF (reference sequence). Trimming stripped 4 bases from V and 2 bases from J, with 15 bases between. The CDR3 consists of 15 residues. CDR3 nucleotides: TGTGCCACCAGCACGGGGAAGGGTAGTACCTACGAGCAGTACTTC. Its protein is CATSTGKGSTYEQYF.

The chain recombines TRBV6-2 or TRBV6-3 with TRBJ1-1, with 7 bases matching TRBD1. J was trimmed by 6 bases and V by 5 bases; bases with no gene match: 6. Germline V gene sequence: CDR1 MNHEY, CDR2 SVGEGT. This CDR3 is built from 13 residues. In DNA, the CDR3 is TGTGCCAGCAGTCCAACCGGGACAGCTGAAGCTTTCTTT. Amino acids: CASSPTGTAEAFF.